The present TCR beta chain was sequenced within a study of T cells after yellow fever vaccination. Whole-study results and caveats: Abundant clonotypes from the bulk population could contaminate FACS-sorted repertoires.

A note on this clonotype: The antigen is not known.

TCR cDNA, made by 5'RACE template switching, carried an added universal primer site and UMIs. TCRdb re-called the 5' RACE reads through MiXCR, storing one row per CDR3 protein. The sample consists of a few hundred thousand distinct CDR3 sequences, 11% of them appearing once. The V end was cut by 7 bases, the J end by 8 bases, with 23 bases between. This CDR3 contains 15 residues. CDR1 and CDR2 from the germline V gene are MNHNS and SASEGT. V usage is TRBV6-1 and J usage is TRBJ1-2; TRBD1 is a possible D gene (5 bases). This TCR was recovered from a man aged 18-30 years who received the YFV17D yellow fever vaccine. The material sequenced was PBMCs, taken on the day of the first yellow fever vaccination. In DNA, the CDR3 is TGTGCCAGCATGGGGACCGGGGAGCGGGTTGTCGGCTACACCTTC. This gives the protein CASMGTGERVVGYTF.